This T cell receptor (beta chain) was sequenced in a study of T cells after yellow fever vaccination. V lost 7 bases to trimming and J lost 5 bases, with 8 bases between them. The CDR3 covers 10 residues. Germline V gene sequence: CDR1 SQVTM, CDR2 ANQGSEA. TCRdb recomputed calls from the 5' RACE reads with MiXCR, one row per CDR3 protein. The profile shows about 300,000 distinct CDR3 sequences, around 10% of them singletons. The V and J genes are TRBV29-1 and TRBJ2-5; D remains ambiguous. Sample: CD4+ T cells sorted from PBMCs, taken 5 days after the yellow fever booster vaccination. This receptor was obtained from a man younger than 35 who received the YFV17D yellow fever vaccine. This chain's CDR3 is CSATRETQYF. As DNA, the CDR3 is TGCAGCGCGACGAGGGAGACCCAGTACTTC.